This TCR beta chain was obtained from a study of T-cell memory formation after mild COVID-19. Across the study: TCR clusters largely stayed donor specific.

TCRdb recomputed calls from the 5' RACE reads with MiXCR, one row per CDR3 protein. The sample holds about 430,000 distinct CDR3 sequences, more than 15% seen once. The germline V gene has CDR1 WNHNN and CDR2 SYGVQD (reference sequence). The CDR3 runs 13 residues. V shed 2 bases and J shed 8 bases, with 10 bases lying between them. This sequence was found in a man between 18 and 35 years old who had mild COVID-19 (a few samples of this study predate the infection). Cell type and time point are not known. The chain couples TRBV10-1 to TRBJ2-1; no clear D gene. The specimen was PBMCs or a T cell subset sorted from them (not recorded which). CDR3 DNA: TGCGCCAGCAGTGAGGGAGTGATCGATGAGCAGTTCTTC. Translation: CASSEGVIDEQFF.